Following are 31 T cell receptor beta chains from one sample sequenced in a study of CD8+CD57+ T cells in acquired aplastic anemia. For CDR3 and TCR beta VDJ profiling, genomic DNA was the template used. TCRdb analysed the reads with MiXCR anew, one entry per CDR3 protein. The sample yields just over 450,000 distinct CDR3 sequences, roughly 34% seen once. Sequenced patients had shown CD8+CD57+ cell expansion by flow cytometry. The sequenced material came from sorted CD4+, CD8+, or CD8+CD57+ T cells (not recorded which) from PBMCs. The origin of the receptors is a human donor with aplastic anemia.

The sample holds a few counts of this clonotype. With a much larger clone just one base away, this may be a read error. The genes are TRBV2 and TRBJ1-1, with 8 nucleotides matching TRBD1. From germline, CDR1 is SNHLY and CDR2 FYNNEI. Trimming cost V 5 bases and J 6 bases; bases outside gene matches: 8. The CDR3 runs to 14 residues. The CDR3 region is CASSLLTGDAEAFF. As DNA, the CDR3 is TGTGCCAGCAGTTTATTGACAGGGGACGCTGAAGCTTTCTTT.

This clonotype was counted many times. The rearrangement links TRBV7-2 to TRBJ1-1; D is possibly TRBD1 (5 bases). From germline, CDR1 is SGHTA and CDR2 FQGNSA. The CDR3 totals 13 residues. V lost 3 bases and J lost 3, with 8 bases in between. The CDR3 DNA reads TGTGCCAGCAGCTTCGGGGGTGACACTGAAGCTTTCTTT. Translated, it gives CASSFGGDTEAFF. Supplemented by reference TRBV7-2 and TRBJ1-1, the full variable domain reads GAGVSQSPSNKVTEKGKDVELRCDPISGHTALYWYRQSLGQGLEFLIYFQGNSAPDKSGLPSDRFSAERTGGSVSTLTIQRTQQEDSAVYLCASSFGGDTEAFFGQGTRLTVV.

The V call is TRBV12-3 or TRBV12-4, the J call TRBJ2-2, with 9 bases fitting TRBD2. The CDR3 has 15 amino acids. V lost 8 bases, J lost 0 bases, and 4 bases stayed unmatched. The DNA for the CDR3 is TGTGCCAGCTCTAGGACTAGCGCGAACACCGGGGAGCTGTTTTTT. This codes for CASSRTSANTGELFF.

CDR3 residues: CSARDPDYVRINEQFF. The CDR3 nucleotides read TGCAGTGCTAGAGACCCAGACTACGTACGAATCAATGAGCAGTTCTTC. The chain joins TRBV20-1 to TRBJ2-1, with D possibly matching TRBD2 (5 bases). V lost 0 bases and J 6 bases, leaving 18 bases between the germline ends. Germline assignment: CDR1 DFQATT and CDR2 SNEGSKA (reference sequence). The CDR3 loop spans 16 amino acids.

This chain links TRBV2 with TRBJ2-2, with TRBD2 identical over 9 bases. CDR3 length equals 18 residues. Germline CDR1 reads SNHLY; CDR2 reads FYNNEI. The ends lost 2 bases at V and 1 base at J; junction bases unmatched: 8. The CDR3 loop reads CASSERTLAGWNTGELFF. The CDR3 DNA reads TGTGCCAGCAGTGAAAGGACCCTAGCGGGGTGGAACACCGGGGAGCTGTTTTTT.

This clonotype has at least ten counts. The gene calls are TRBV11-2 and TRBJ1-5, with a tentative D call TRBD1 (5 bases). Between the trimmed V and J ends, which lost 1 base and 3 bases, there was a span of 13 bases. Germline CDR1 and CDR2: SGHAT and FQNNGV. The CDR3 runs to 16 residues. The CDR3 DNA reads TGTGCCAGCAGCTTAGGGAAGTTAGGGGACAATCAGCCCCAGCATTTT. Translated: CASSLGKLGDNQPQHF.

This clonotype was picked up one time. V usage is TRBV5-4 and J usage is TRBJ2-1; possibly TRBD1 for D (6 bases). Germline CDR1 reads SGHNT; CDR2 reads YYREEE (reference sequence). This CDR3 spans 15 amino acids. V was shortened by 3 bases and J by 4 bases, with 14 bases between the two germline ends. CDR3 DNA: TGTGCCAGCAGCTCAGGGGCCCGGGGTTACAATGAGCAGTTCTTC. It is translated as CASSSGARGYNEQFF.

This clonotype was seen ten or more times. V usage is TRBV7-6 and J usage is TRBJ2-7; no reliable D call. V was pared by 5 bases and J by 3 bases, with 11 bases between. CDR1 SGHVS and CDR2 FNYEAQ come from the germline V gene. This CDR3 is 13 amino acids long. The CDR3 spells CASSPLLVYEQYF. The DNA for the CDR3 is TGTGCCAGCAGCCCCCTTCTGGTCTACGAGCAGTACTTC.

The chain couples TRBV3-1 to TRBJ2-7; 8 bases line up with TRBD1. Germline CDR1 LGHDT, CDR2 YNNKEL (reference sequence). V gave up 4 bases and J gave up 4 bases; unmatched junction bases: 12. The CDR3 length is 16 residues. CDR3 region: CASSRGFTGGFYEQYF. In nucleotides, the CDR3 is TGTGCCAGCAGCCGGGGCTTCACAGGGGGTTTTTACGAGCAGTACTTC.

This clonotype was recorded a few times. The CDR3 DNA follows: TGTGCCAGCAGTTTCCGGGATTTAAGCTCCTACGAGCAGTACTTC. It is translated as CASSFRDLSSYEQYF. The chain carries TRBV12-3 or TRBV12-4 and TRBJ2-7; perhaps TRBD2 as D (5 bases). This CDR3 is built from 15 residues. Trimming removed 3 bases from V and 0 bases from J, with 12 bases in between.

This clonotype was observed a few times. The rearrangement joins TRBV19 to TRBJ2-2; D gene unclear. V lost 4 bases and J lost 6, with 15 bases in between. The CDR3 runs to 15 residues. CDR1 LNHDA and CDR2 SQIVND come from the germline V gene (reference sequence). The CDR3 here is CASSTAALVAGELFF. In DNA, the CDR3 is TGTGCCAGTAGTACGGCGGCCCTAGTCGCCGGGGAGCTGTTTTTT.

In regard to this clonotype: This sequence may be a read error, since a much larger clone differs from it by one base. The chain has TRBV19 and TRBJ2-1, with D possibly being TRBD2 (5 bases). Germline values: CDR1 LNHDA, CDR2 SQIVND (reference sequence). This CDR3 spans 15 amino acids. The V and J ends lost 3 bases and 9 bases respectively, with 18 bases between them. The CDR3 nucleotides are TGTGCCAGTAGTATGTGGAGCGGTAGCTCAGCTGAGCAGTTCTTC. It is translated as CASSMWSGSSAEQFF.

This clonotype was found once. A much more abundant neighbour one base away suggests this may be a read error. This sequence joins TRBV7-3 and TRBJ2-7; 9 bases align to TRBD1. The CDR3 is 14 amino acids. CDR1 and CDR2 from the germline V gene are SGHTA and FQGTGA. The chain's CDR3 is CPSSPGQGNREQYF. Written as DNA, the CDR3 is TGTCCCAGCAGCCCAGGACAGGGGAATAGGGAGCAGTACTTC.

The chain links TRBV10-3 to TRBJ2-1, with a tentative D call TRBD2 (5 bases). The ends were cut back, 10 bases at V and 0 bases at J, with 10 bases in the middle. CDR3 length: 13 amino acids. From germline, CDR1 is ENHRY and CDR2 SYGVKD. CDR3 residues: CATGLTSYNEQFF. The CDR3 DNA reads TGTGCCACCGGACTGACCTCCTACAATGAGCAGTTCTTC.

CDR3 sequence reads: CASRFQGHTEAFF. The DNA for the CDR3 is TGTGCCAGCAGATTCCAGGGACACACTGAAGCTTTCTTT. V gene TRBV12-3 or TRBV12-4 combines with J gene TRBJ1-1; D is perhaps TRBD1 (5 bases). The CDR3 spans 13 residues. V lost 6 bases and J 3 bases, leaving 11 bases between the germline ends.

This clonotype has at least ten counts. The chain couples TRBV20-1 to TRBJ2-7; no firm D call. CDR1 and CDR2 from the germline V gene are DFQATT and SNEGSKA (reference sequence). With 5 bases removed from V and 6 bases from J, the gap between germline ends came to 20 bases. This CDR3 has 14 amino acids. This chain's CDR3 is CSAVPPRDPSEQYF. As DNA, the CDR3 is TGCAGTGCTGTCCCTCCTAGGGATCCCTCCGAGCAGTACTTC.

In its sample, this clonotype was seen many times. The chain recombines TRBV24-1 with TRBJ2-1; D uncertain. The V end lost 5 bases, the J end lost 2 bases, and 6 bases lay between the germline ends. This CDR3 region has 13 residues. Germline lookup yields CDR1 KGHDR and CDR2 SFDVKD. This CDR3 reads CATSGSAYNEQFF. CDR3 sequence (DNA): TGTGCCACCAGTGGAAGCGCCTACAATGAGCAGTTCTTC.

The genes are TRBV24-1 and TRBJ1-4; no reliable D call. The CDR3 has 11 residues. CDR1 is KGHDR and CDR2 is SFDVKD in the germline V gene. Trimming shortened V by 2 bases and J by 11 bases, and 5 bases separated the two germline ends. CDR3 coding DNA: TGTGCCACCAGTGATTCCCAGAAACTGTTTTTT. Encoded protein: CATSDSQKLFF.

V and J are TRBV29-1 and TRBJ2-1; D remains ambiguous. Germline V lookup: CDR1 SQVTM, CDR2 ANQGSEA. V lost 4 bases, J lost 12 bases, and 13 bases lay in between. The CDR3 loop spans 11 amino acids. This chain's CDR3 is CSVVRQDGQFF. CDR3 nucleotides: TGCAGCGTTGTACGGCAGGATGGGCAGTTCTTC.

The gene calls are TRBV12-3 or TRBV12-4 and TRBJ2-7; TRBD1 is a possible D gene (7 bases). The CDR3 has 16 residues. The ends were cut back, 5 bases at V and 6 bases at J, with 23 bases in the middle. The CDR3 here is CASSLRGANGFAEQYF. CDR3 sequence (DNA): TGTGCCAGCAGTCTCAGGGGGGCGAATGGATTTGCCGAGCAGTACTTC.

This clonotype occurred a few times. This sequence joins TRBV7-2 and TRBJ2-5; D is perhaps TRBD2 (5 bases). There are 14 residues in the CDR3. V was cut by 2 bases and J by 4 bases, with 11 bases left in between. Germline CDR1 and CDR2: SGHTA and FQGNSA. CDR3 sequence reads: CASSLHGKLETQYF. Here the CDR3 DNA reads TGTGCCAGCAGCTTACACGGGAAATTAGAGACCCAGTACTTC.

Regarding this clonotype: A read error may be the cause here, since a much bigger clone is one base away. The chain employs TRBV4-1 and TRBJ1-2, with D hard to call. The CDR3 length is 12 residues. The germline V gene encodes CDR1 MGHRA and CDR2 YSYEKL. CDR3 nucleotides: TGCGCCGGCAGCCAAGATTCCCCCGTCTACACCTTC. Its protein product is CAGSQDSPVYTF.

For this clonotype: Germline is not matched at one junction end, which may reflect a read error. The rearrangement joins TRBV10-1 to TRBJ1-5; 9 positions match TRBD1. The CDR3 is made up of 15 amino acids. Germline CDR1 WNHNN, CDR2 SYGVQD (reference sequence). This chain's CDR3 is CASRTGGMGNQPQHF. The CDR3 nucleotides read TGTGCCAGCAGAACAGGGGGCATGGGCAATCAGCCCCAGCATTTT.

The table lists this clonotype with many counts. V gene TRBV29-1 combines with J gene TRBJ2-6, with no clear D. V was cut by 1 base and J by 4 bases, with 14 bases left in between. CDR1 and CDR2 (germline): SQVTM, ANQGSEA. This CDR3 region has 16 residues. The CDR3 sequence is CSVEAQAATGANVLTF. CDR3 coding DNA: TGCAGCGTTGAAGCCCAGGCAGCAACCGGGGCCAACGTCCTGACTTTC.

This clonotype was seen a few times. V and J are TRBV5-6 and TRBJ2-5, with 7 bases fitting TRBD2. V shed 4 bases, J shed 2 bases, and the junction held 11 bases outside the gene matches. Per the germline V gene, CDR1 is SGHDT and CDR2 is YYEEEE. This CDR3 contains 16 residues. The CDR3 coding sequence is TGTGCCAGCAGCCCAAGATTGTGGGAGGGACAAGAGACCCAGTACTTC. As protein: CASSPRLWEGQETQYF.

This chain uses TRBV27 with TRBJ1-2; D gene uncertain. Trimming removed 2 bases from V and 7 bases from J, with 5 bases in between. The germline gives CDR1 MNHEY, CDR2 SMNVEV (reference sequence). CDR3 length: 11 amino acids. DNA for the CDR3: TGTGCCAGCAGTTTACTTTTTGGCTACACCTTC. It is translated as CASSLLFGYTF.

V is TRBV10-3 and J is TRBJ2-3, with D perhaps matching TRBD2 (7 bases). The length of the CDR3 is 15 residues. Trimming took off 0 bases at V and 11 bases at J, with 18 bases between the two ends. Germline CDR1 is ENHRY and CDR2 is SYGVKD. The CDR3 DNA follows: TGTGCCATCAGTGAGTCAACGGGGGGCCTCGATGAGCAGTATTTT. Its protein product is CAISESTGGLDEQYF.

The sample holds many counts of this clonotype. V is TRBV2 and J is TRBJ2-5; no firm D call. CDR1 and CDR2 (germline): SNHLY, FYNNEI. The CDR3 is 11 amino acids. V shed 8 bases and J shed 3 bases, with 7 bases lying between them. This CDR3 reads CASDREETQYF. DNA for the CDR3: TGTGCCAGCGACCGAGAAGAGACCCAGTACTTC.

V and J are TRBV25-1 and TRBJ1-3, with a weak D call TRBD1 (5 bases). The germline V gene encodes CDR1 MGHDK and CDR2 SYGVNS. Trimming left V 5 bases short and J 0 bases short, with 17 bases between. This CDR3 spans 17 amino acids. The CDR3: CASSYSAGQSSGNTIYF. The DNA of the CDR3 is TGTGCCAGCAGTTACTCGGCAGGGCAGAGCTCTGGAAACACCATATATTTT.

The CDR3 DNA sequence: TGTGCCAGCAGTTCGACACTAGCGGGGGTAGGCGAGCAGTACTTC. This sequence encodes CASSSTLAGVGEQYF. The chain employs TRBV6-2 or TRBV6-3 and TRBJ2-7; 11 bases align to TRBD2. CDR1 MNHEY and CDR2 SVGEGT come from the germline V gene. This CDR3 spans 15 amino acids. V lost 4 bases, J lost 6 bases, and 8 bases stayed unmatched.

This clonotype appeared many times. V usage is TRBV24-1 and J usage is TRBJ1-2; 8 bases match TRBD1. Germline CDR1 and CDR2: KGHDR and SFDVKD. V was pared by 4 bases and J by 7 bases, with 7 bases of the junction left unmatched. The CDR3 totals 14 residues. CDR3: CATSETTGDFGYTF. CDR3 nucleotide sequence: TGTGCCACCAGTGAGACGACAGGGGACTTTGGCTACACCTTC.